A selection of T cell receptor beta chains follows, all from one sample in a study of blood T cell repertoires in COVID-19. Sequenced by immunoSEQ multiplex PCR; TCRdb stores in-frame clones only, minus some. The data show roughly 70,000 clones, about 80% seen once. Sample: peripheral blood. Receptors originate from a woman in her sixties or seventies with acute or convalescent COVID-19. Both conserved end residues are part of each CDR3. A D gene is named only where the DNA matches it firmly. Not all rows give a size; the values are once, few, many and, for expanded clones, a class.

j_gene: TRBJ1-1; abundance: few; d_gene: -; v_gene: TRBV7-2; CDR3aa: CASSLKRTTEAFF; CDR3nt: TGTGCCAGCAGCTTAAAGAGAACCACTGAAGCTTTCTTT
j_gene: TRBJ1-3; abundance: -; d_gene: -; v_gene: TRBV29-1; CDR3aa: CSVDIDSSGNTIYF; CDR3nt: TGCAGCGTTGACATAGACAGCTCTGGAAACACCATATATTTT
j_gene: TRBJ2-7; abundance: -; d_gene: -; v_gene: TRBV6-6; CDR3aa: CASSSSTEAGEQYF; CDR3nt: TGTGCCAGCAGTTCCTCGACAGAGGCAGGCGAGCAGTACTTC
j_gene: TRBJ2-2; abundance: -; d_gene: TRBD2; v_gene: TRBV3-1/TRBV3-2; CDR3aa: CASSHSRGVNTGELFF; CDR3nt: TGTGCCAGCAGCCACTCGCGGGGGGTGAACACCGGGGAGCTGTTTTTT
j_gene: TRBJ2-3; abundance: -; d_gene: -; v_gene: TRBV7-9; CDR3aa: CASSFGGSTDTQYF; CDR3nt: TGTGCCAGCAGCTTCGGCGGGAGCACAGATACGCAGTATTTT
j_gene: TRBJ1-2; abundance: -; d_gene: -; v_gene: TRBV30; CDR3aa: CAWIRHPNRDGYTF; CDR3nt: TGTGCCTGGATAAGACATCCCAACAGGGATGGCTACACCTTC
j_gene: TRBJ1-6; abundance: -; d_gene: TRBD1; v_gene: TRBV30; CDR3aa: CAWTPQDRAFNSPLHF; CDR3nt: TGTGCCTGGACCCCCCAGGACAGGGCTTTTAATTCACCCCTCCACTTT
j_gene: TRBJ2-7; abundance: -; d_gene: TRBD1; v_gene: TRBV30; CDR3aa: CAWSEGTGAYEQYF; CDR3nt: TGTGCCTGGAGTGAAGGGACAGGTGCCTACGAGCAGTACTTC
j_gene: TRBJ1-1; abundance: -; d_gene: TRBD1; v_gene: TRBV6-6; CDR3aa: CASTSPTGQGLRAFF; CDR3nt: TGTGCCAGCACCTCACCTACGGGACAGGGGCTTAGGGCTTTCTTT
j_gene: TRBJ2-6; abundance: -; d_gene: -; v_gene: TRBV7-9; CDR3aa: CASSLAGGTGANVLTF; CDR3nt: TGTGCCAGCAGCTTAGCGGGAGGAACGGGGGCCAACGTCCTGACTTTC